These 26 T cell receptor beta chains share one sample of origin, sequenced in a study of T-cell memory formation after mild COVID-19. Each CDR3 protein is one row after TCRdb ran MiXCR on the 5' RACE reads. The profile shows more than 110,000 distinct CDR3 sequences, 20% to 25% of them singletons. The source material was PBMCs or a T cell subset sorted from them (not recorded which). Source of these receptors: an adult woman who had mild COVID-19 (a few samples of this study predate the infection). Cell type and time point are not known.

This CDR3 is CASSRTGFQPQHF. The CDR3 DNA is TGTGCCAGTAGTAGGACAGGGTTTCAGCCCCAGCATTTT. This chain connects TRBV19 to TRBJ1-5; 8 bases are shared with TRBD1. V lost 4 bases to trimming and J lost 6 bases; unmatched junction nucleotides: 2. The CDR3 contains 13 residues. Germline V gene sequence: CDR1 LNHDA, CDR2 SQIVND (reference sequence).

The table lists this clonotype with a few counts. The chain is built from TRBV6-2 or TRBV6-3 and TRBJ2-7, with 7 bases fitting TRBD1. This CDR3 is built from 15 residues. Germline values: CDR1 MNHEY, CDR2 SVGEGT. The J segment lost 0 bases and the V segment lost 5 bases, leaving 7 bases of the junction unmatched. CDR3 sequence reads: CASSGQVLSSYEQYF. Written as DNA, the CDR3 is TGTGCCAGCAGTGGACAGGTTCTCTCCTCCTACGAGCAGTACTTC.

The rearrangement joins TRBV29-1 to TRBJ2-7; D is unresolved. V was pared by 6 bases and J by 4 bases, with 10 bases between. Looked up from germline, CDR1 is SQVTM and CDR2 is ANQGSEA. The CDR3 has 11 residues. Written as DNA, the CDR3 is TGCAGCGTCGATACCGGTTACGAGCAGTACTTC. It codes for CSVDTGYEQYF.

This clonotype has just a few counts. The chain uses TRBV12-5 and TRBJ2-3; D is unresolved. V lost 0 bases and J lost 4, with 8 bases in between. CDR1 LGHNT and CDR2 FRNRAP come from the germline V gene. The CDR3 covers 14 residues. The CDR3 sequence is CASGLVLSADTQYF. In DNA form, the CDR3 reads TGTGCTAGTGGTTTGGTACTGTCGGCAGATACGCAGTATTTT.

The sample holds a few counts of this clonotype. The genes are TRBV15 and TRBJ1-2; no clear D gene. CDR3 length: 12 amino acids. The germline gives CDR1 LNHNV, CDR2 YYDKDF (reference sequence). Trimming stripped 5 bases from V and 7 bases from J, with 11 bases between. This chain's CDR3 is CATSPGESGYTF. CDR3 sequence (DNA): TGTGCCACCAGCCCCGGCGAGAGTGGCTACACCTTC.

The rearrangement uses TRBV24-1 and TRBJ2-7; 7 bases are shared with TRBD1. The J segment lost 6 bases and the V segment lost 4 bases, leaving 14 bases of the junction unmatched. The CDR3 has 16 residues. Per germline, CDR1 KGHDR and CDR2 SFDVKD. CDR3 sequence (DNA): TGTGCCACCAGTGAGTCCACAGGGGACAGAGTAACCGAGCAGTACTTC. Its protein product is CATSESTGDRVTEQYF.

This clonotype came up a few times. The chain links TRBV15 to TRBJ2-1, with 8 bases that match TRBD2. The germline V gene has CDR1 LNHNV and CDR2 YYDKDF (reference sequence). Germline trimming cut 0 bases from V and 8 bases from J; bases unmatched to any gene: 3. This CDR3 comprises 14 residues. This chain's CDR3 is CATSRDRGGYEQFF. The CDR3 DNA sequence: TGTGCCACCAGCAGAGATCGGGGGGGCTATGAGCAGTTCTTC.

There are a few counts of this clonotype. V and J are TRBV5-6 and TRBJ2-7, with a possible D match to TRBD1 (6 bases). Per germline, CDR1 SGHDT and CDR2 YYEEEE. The CDR3 sequence is 14 residues long. V was pared by 3 bases and J by 2 bases, with 12 bases between. CDR3 DNA: TGTGCCAGCAGCTCTGGGACATCTACCTACGAGCAGTACTTC. Its protein product is CASSSGTSTYEQYF.

The sample holds a few counts of this clonotype. The rearrangement joins TRBV4-2 to TRBJ2-5; tentatively, D is TRBD2 (5 bases). Trimming took off 0 bases at V and 1 base at J, with 9 bases between the two ends. Germline CDR1 is LGHNA and CDR2 is YNFKEQ. This CDR3 has 15 amino acids. CDR3 protein: CASSQDGRLQETQYF. CDR3 in DNA: TGTGCCAGCAGCCAAGATGGGAGACTCCAAGAGACCCAGTACTTC.

This clonotype appeared a few times. V is TRBV5-1 and J is TRBJ1-2; D is possibly TRBD1 (6 bases). This CDR3 spans 15 amino acids. Looked up from germline, CDR1 is SGHRS and CDR2 is YFSETQ. V was clipped by 0 bases and J by 5 bases, with 14 bases between them. The CDR3 protein is CASSLEATGEYGYTF. Here the CDR3 DNA reads TGCGCCAGCAGCTTGGAAGCGACAGGCGAGTATGGCTACACCTTC.

This clonotype was counted a few times. This chain uses TRBV6-6 with TRBJ2-3; D call uncertain. The CDR3 is made up of 13 amino acids. Germline assignment: CDR1 MNHNY and CDR2 SVGAGI (reference sequence). V dropped 8 bases and J dropped 4 bases, with 13 bases sitting between them. The CDR3 DNA reads as TGTGCCAGCTCACCCGGGTGGGCAGATACGCAGTATTTT. It translates to CASSPGWADTQYF.

V usage is TRBV7-9 and J usage is TRBJ2-3; TRBD2 matches at 10 bases. The germline V gene encodes CDR1 SEHNR and CDR2 FQNEAQ (reference sequence). V lost 5 bases, J lost 1 base, and 0 bases stayed unmatched. CDR3 length equals 14 residues. CDR3 residues: CASSTSGGTDTQYF. CDR3 nucleotides: TGTGCCAGCAGCACTAGCGGGGGCACAGATACGCAGTATTTT. Full variable domain (remainder filled in from reference TRBV7-9 and TRBJ2-3): DTGVSQNPRHKITKRGQNVTFRCDPISEHNRLYWYRQTLGQGPEFLTYFQNEAQLEKSRLLSDRFSAERPKGSFSTLEIQRTEQGDSAMYLCASSTSGGTDTQYFGPGTRLTVL.

The chain employs TRBV4-1 and TRBJ1-1; unclear D gene. The CDR3 extends over 13 amino acids. V lost 3 bases, J lost 0 bases, and 5 bases lay in between. CDR1 and CDR2 (germline): MGHRA, YSYEKL. The CDR3 spells CASSQGMNTEAFF. The CDR3 DNA reads as TGCGCCAGCAGCCAGGGTATGAACACTGAAGCTTTCTTT.

This clonotype was picked up a small number of times. The chain recombines TRBV9 with TRBJ2-7; 9 nucleotides align to TRBD2. The V gene end was trimmed by 0 bases and the J gene end by 0 bases; junction bases not matched to a gene: 4. Germline loops: CDR1 SGDLS, CDR2 YYNGEE. The CDR3 totals 16 residues. CDR3 amino acids: CASSVDGGGASYEQYF. As DNA, the CDR3 is TGTGCCAGCAGCGTAGATGGCGGGGGGGCCTCCTACGAGCAGTACTTC.

The table lists this clonotype with a few counts. This rearrangement joins TRBV29-1 to TRBJ1-2; TRBD1 might be the D (6 bases). The germline V gene encodes CDR1 SQVTM and CDR2 ANQGSEA. This CDR3 is 13 amino acids long. The V end lost 6 bases, the J end lost 0 bases, and 11 bases lay between the germline ends. CDR3 sequence (DNA): TGCAGCGTAAGGACAGCTCCTAACTATGGCTACACCTTC. Amino acids: CSVRTAPNYGYTF.

As to this clonotype: The germline gene is not matched at one end of the junction; a read error may be the cause. The chain couples TRBV7-9 to TRBJ1-2; D ambiguous. Germline V gives CDR1 SEHNR, CDR2 FQNEAQ (reference sequence). The CDR3 has 13 residues. CDR3 in amino acids: CASSLDGSYGYTF. CDR3 bases: TGTGCCAGCAGCTTAGACGGGAGCTATGGATACACCTTC.

This clonotype was observed a few times. This chain uses TRBV20-1 with TRBJ2-1; TRBD2 aligns across 12 bases. Per germline, CDR1 DFQATT and CDR2 SNEGSKA (reference sequence). The CDR3 sequence is 18 residues long. J gave up 7 bases and V 6 bases, and 19 bases lay outside the gene matches. This CDR3 reads CSAAGPSGRAAGWNEQFF. The CDR3 DNA sequence: TGCAGTGCCGCCGGGCCTAGCGGGAGGGCTGCTGGGTGGAATGAGCAGTTCTTC.

This clonotype appeared a few times. The J gene is TRBJ2-1, the V gene TRBV9; the match to TRBD2 covers 11 bases. With V trimmed by 2 bases and J by 0 bases, 1 base remained unmatched. There are 16 residues in the CDR3. The germline gives CDR1 SGDLS, CDR2 YYNGEE. The chain's CDR3 is CASSVTSGSSYNEQFF. Here the CDR3 DNA reads TGTGCCAGCAGCGTCACTAGCGGGAGCTCCTACAATGAGCAGTTCTTC.

CDR3 residues: CATNPFGTGELFF. The CDR3 nucleotides read TGTGCCACGAACCCCTTCGGCACCGGGGAGCTGTTTTTT. The chain carries TRBV7-8 and TRBJ2-2; D call uncertain. The germline CDR1 and CDR2 sequences are SGHVS and FQNEAQ. V lost 10 bases to trimming and J lost 4 bases, with 13 bases between them. CDR3 length: 13 residues.

This clonotype was picked up a small number of times. The gene calls are TRBV4-1 and TRBJ2-5, with 12 bases identical to TRBD2. The CDR3 sequence is 16 residues long. J was trimmed by 4 bases and V by 3 bases; bases with no gene match: 6. Germline CDR1 MGHRA, CDR2 YSYEKL. Here the CDR3 DNA reads TGCGCCAGCAGCCACTCTAGCGGGGGGGCCTTAGAGACCCAGTACTTC. Encoded protein: CASSHSSGGALETQYF.

CDR3 residues: CASSGSPGSAYSYEQYF. DNA of the CDR3: TGTGCCAGCAGCGGGTCCCCGGGTTCGGCGTACTCCTACGAGCAGTACTTC. The rearrangement uses TRBV5-6 and TRBJ2-7; the D is unclear. Germline assignment: CDR1 SGHDT and CDR2 YYEEEE. The CDR3 spans 17 residues. The V end was cut by 4 bases, the J end by 0 bases, with 20 bases between.

This chain links TRBV7-8 with TRBJ2-7, with 10 positions matching TRBD1. The CDR3 loop spans 19 amino acids. V dropped 0 bases and J dropped 3; count of bases not matched to a gene: 14. Germline lookup yields CDR1 SGHVS and CDR2 FQNEAQ. The CDR3 spells CASSLAVFKGTGVVYEQYF. The CDR3 nucleotides are TGTGCCAGCAGCTTAGCGGTATTTAAAGGGACAGGGGTTGTCTACGAGCAGTACTTC.

This chain uses TRBV6-5 with TRBJ1-2, with 9 bases fitting TRBD1. CDR1 and CDR2 from the germline V gene are MNHEY and SVGAGI. Trimming at V came to 6 bases and at J to 12 bases, leaving 17 bases not matched to a gene. The CDR3 is made up of 15 amino acids. Written as DNA, the CDR3 is TGTGCCAGCAGCCTCACTAGGGATCCGGGACAGGGACACACCTTC. Its protein is CASSLTRDPGQGHTF.

This clonotype was seen more than once but under ten times. This chain connects TRBV5-4 to TRBJ2-7, with 11 bases that match TRBD1. The J segment lost 4 bases and the V segment lost 4 bases, leaving 10 bases of the junction unmatched. Germline V gives CDR1 SGHNT, CDR2 YYREEE (reference sequence). There are 16 residues in the CDR3. CDR3 amino acids: CASSGRDRGYGYEQYF. The CDR3 nucleotides read TGTGCCAGCAGCGGCCGGGACAGGGGGTACGGTTACGAGCAGTACTTC. Using reference TRBV5-4 and TRBJ2-7 for the parts outside the CDR3, the full variable domain is ETGVTQSPTHLIKTRGQQVTLRCSSQSGHNTVSWYQQALGQGPQFIFQYYREEENGRGNFPPRFSGLQFPNYSSELNVNALELDDSALYLCASSGRDRGYGYEQYFGPGTRLTVT.

DNA of the CDR3: TGCAGTGCTACCGGGACGCGGACAGCGGATACGCAGTATTTT. This translates into CSATGTRTADTQYF. The chain uses TRBV20-1 and TRBJ2-3, with TRBD1 as a possible D gene (6 bases). Germline CDR1 and CDR2: DFQATT and SNEGSKA (reference sequence). The CDR3 has 14 residues. The ends were cut back, 4 bases at V and 6 bases at J, with 17 bases in the middle.

The rearrangement links TRBV29-1 to TRBJ2-7; 7 bases line up with TRBD1. The CDR3 has 15 residues. Germline-derived CDR1 and CDR2 are SQVTM and ANQGSEA. Trimming cost V 1 base and J 4 bases; bases outside gene matches: 10. Here the CDR3 reads CSVEGRTGTSYEQYF. The CDR3, as DNA: TGCAGCGTTGAAGGGCGGACAGGAACATCATACGAGCAGTACTTC.